This is a list of T cell receptor beta chains from one sample in a study of blood T cell repertoires in COVID-19. Method: immunoSEQ multiplex PCR; TCRdb's copy keeps in-frame clones and lacks some. The repertoire holds under 200,000 clones, with approximately 89% as singletons. The specimen sequenced was peripheral blood. These receptors were collected from a man between 65 and 80 years old with acute or convalescent COVID-19. Each CDR3 is given with its conserved first and last residue. Clone size, where shown, is once, few, many, or a class for clones that have expanded.

j_gene: TRBJ1-4
abundance: NA
v_gene: TRBV2
CDR3aa: CAGRDRADGLFF

j_gene: TRBJ1-6
abundance: NA
v_gene: TRBV7-2
CDR3aa: CASSLGRDSPLHF

j_gene: TRBJ2-7
abundance: NA
v_gene: TRBV30
CDR3aa: CAWSVPPIYGQYF

j_gene: TRBJ1-5
abundance: NA
v_gene: TRBV27
CDR3aa: CASSLWIIQTGDNQPQHF

j_gene: TRBJ2-6
abundance: NA
v_gene: TRBV9
CDR3aa: CASSLQGAGGANVLTF

j_gene: TRBJ1-1
abundance: few
v_gene: TRBV5-1
CDR3aa: CASSLVQGSNTEAFF

j_gene: TRBJ2-1
abundance: NA
v_gene: TRBV24-1
CDR3aa: CATSGSREAVYNEQFF

j_gene: TRBJ2-2
abundance: NA
v_gene: TRBV9
CDR3aa: CASSVDQAGTGELFF

j_gene: TRBJ1-2
abundance: few
v_gene: TRBV18
CDR3aa: CASSQRAQAEKGYTF

j_gene: TRBJ2-4
abundance: few
v_gene: TRBV11-2
CDR3aa: CASSSRQGRDIQYF

j_gene: TRBJ2-1
abundance: NA
v_gene: TRBV4-2
CDR3aa: CASSQGLAGPDEQFF

j_gene: TRBJ2-2
abundance: NA
v_gene: TRBV11-1
CDR3aa: CASSPQLAGATGELFF

j_gene: TRBJ2-7
abundance: NA
v_gene: TRBV18
CDR3aa: CASSRRTSGSYEQYF

j_gene: TRBJ2-3
abundance: NA
v_gene: TRBV5-6
CDR3aa: CASSAAGGGTDTQYF

j_gene: TRBJ2-7
abundance: once
v_gene: TRBV5-5
CDR3aa: CASSLSRASSYEQYF

j_gene: TRBJ1-2
abundance: NA
v_gene: TRBV12-3/TRBV12-4
CDR3aa: CASSPGAQGGYTF